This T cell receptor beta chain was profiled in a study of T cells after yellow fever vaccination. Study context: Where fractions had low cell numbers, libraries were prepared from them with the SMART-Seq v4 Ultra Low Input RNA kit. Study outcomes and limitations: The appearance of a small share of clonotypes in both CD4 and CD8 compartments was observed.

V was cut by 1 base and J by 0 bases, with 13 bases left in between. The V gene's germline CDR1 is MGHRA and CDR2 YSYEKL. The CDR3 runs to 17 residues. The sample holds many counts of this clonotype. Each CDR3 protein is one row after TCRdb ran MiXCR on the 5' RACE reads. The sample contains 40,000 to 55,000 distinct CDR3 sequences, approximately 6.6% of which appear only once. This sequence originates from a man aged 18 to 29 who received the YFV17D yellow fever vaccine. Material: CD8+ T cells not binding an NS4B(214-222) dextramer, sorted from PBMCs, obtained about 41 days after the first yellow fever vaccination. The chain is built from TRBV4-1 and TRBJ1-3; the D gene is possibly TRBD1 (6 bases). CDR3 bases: TGCGCCAGCAGCCAAGTTGGGGGCCTAATCTCTGGAAACACCATATATTTT. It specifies CASSQVGGLISGNTIYF.